This paragraph covers one T cell receptor beta chain sequence. Assay used: immunoSEQ multiplex PCR; TCRdb lists only in-frame clones, some missing. The top ten clones hold about 1.3% of a sample with 70,000 to 95,000 clones, 93% of them seen once. Trimming left V 3 bases short and J 1 base short, with 10 bases between. From germline, CDR1 is MDHEN and CDR2 SYDVKM. The CDR3 runs to 15 residues. These data belong to a study of control samples from healthy donors and cancer patients. This receptor was taken from a woman in her 40s with lung cancer. The sequenced material came from PBMCs. V gene TRBV28 combines with J gene TRBJ1-5, with D hard to call. The CDR3 nucleotides read TGTGCCAGCAGTTTCCGAGAGGAAAGCAATCAGCCCCAGCATTTT. Amino acids: CASSFREESNQPQHF.